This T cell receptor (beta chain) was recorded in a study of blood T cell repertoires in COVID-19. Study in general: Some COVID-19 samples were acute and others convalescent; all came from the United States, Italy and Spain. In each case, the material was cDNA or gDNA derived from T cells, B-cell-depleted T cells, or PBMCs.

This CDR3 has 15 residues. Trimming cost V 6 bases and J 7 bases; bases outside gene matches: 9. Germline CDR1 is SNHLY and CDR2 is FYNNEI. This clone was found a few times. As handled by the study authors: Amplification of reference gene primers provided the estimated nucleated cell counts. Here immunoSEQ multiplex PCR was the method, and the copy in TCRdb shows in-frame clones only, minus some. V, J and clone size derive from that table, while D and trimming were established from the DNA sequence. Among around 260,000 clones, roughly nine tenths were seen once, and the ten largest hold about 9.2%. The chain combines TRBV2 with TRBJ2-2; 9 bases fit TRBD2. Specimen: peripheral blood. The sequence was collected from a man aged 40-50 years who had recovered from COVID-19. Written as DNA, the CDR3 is TGTGCCAGCAGGCCGGTAGCGGGAGACATCGGGGAGCTGTTTTTT. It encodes CASRPVAGDIGELFF.